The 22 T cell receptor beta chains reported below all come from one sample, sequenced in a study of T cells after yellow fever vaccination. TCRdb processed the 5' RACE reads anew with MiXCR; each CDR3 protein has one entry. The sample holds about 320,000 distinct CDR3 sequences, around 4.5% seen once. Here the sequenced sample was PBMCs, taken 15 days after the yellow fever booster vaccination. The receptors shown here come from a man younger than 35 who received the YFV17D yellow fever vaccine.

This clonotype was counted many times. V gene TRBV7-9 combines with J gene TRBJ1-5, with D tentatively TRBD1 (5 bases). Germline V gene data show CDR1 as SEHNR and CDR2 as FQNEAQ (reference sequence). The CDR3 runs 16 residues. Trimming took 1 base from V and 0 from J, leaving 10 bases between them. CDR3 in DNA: TGTGCCAGCAGCTTAGAGGGGCAGGGTAGCAATCAGCCCCAGCATTTT. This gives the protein CASSLEGQGSNQPQHF.

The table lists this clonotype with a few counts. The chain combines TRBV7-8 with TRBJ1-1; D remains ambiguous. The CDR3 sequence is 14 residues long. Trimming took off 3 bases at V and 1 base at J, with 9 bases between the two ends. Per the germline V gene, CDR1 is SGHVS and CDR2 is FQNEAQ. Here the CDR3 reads CASSFRHPNTEAFF. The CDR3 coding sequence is TGTGCCAGCAGCTTTCGCCATCCGAACACTGAAGCTTTCTTT.

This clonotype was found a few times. CDR3 protein: CASSYRGTMGTEAFF. The CDR3 bases are TGTGCCAGCAGTTACAGAGGGACCATGGGGACTGAAGCTTTCTTT. The chain links TRBV6-5 to TRBJ1-1; maybe TRBD1 (5 bases). The CDR3 extends over 15 amino acids. V was pared by 2 bases and J by 5 bases, with 15 bases between. CDR1 and CDR2 from the germline V gene are MNHEY and SVGAGI.

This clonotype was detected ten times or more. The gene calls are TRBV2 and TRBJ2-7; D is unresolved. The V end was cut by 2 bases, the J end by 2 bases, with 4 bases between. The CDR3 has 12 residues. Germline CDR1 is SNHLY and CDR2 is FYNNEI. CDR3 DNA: TGTGCCAGCAGTGAAATGGCCTACGAGCAGTACGTC. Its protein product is CASSEMAYEQYV.

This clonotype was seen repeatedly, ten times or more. CDR3 in DNA: TGTGCCAGCAGTTCACGGCCTGAAGCTTTCTTT. Translation gives CASSSRPEAFF. The chain has TRBV12-3 or TRBV12-4 and TRBJ1-1; D gene ambiguous. The ends were cut back, 4 bases at V and 6 bases at J, with 6 bases in the middle. The CDR3 runs to 11 residues.

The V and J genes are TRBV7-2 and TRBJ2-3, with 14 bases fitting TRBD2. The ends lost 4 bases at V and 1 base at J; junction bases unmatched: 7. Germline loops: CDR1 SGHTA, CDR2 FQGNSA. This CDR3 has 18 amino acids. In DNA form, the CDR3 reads TGTGCCAGCAGCTCCTGGACTAGCGGGGGGCCCCGCACAGATACGCAGTATTTT. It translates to CASSSWTSGGPRTDTQYF.

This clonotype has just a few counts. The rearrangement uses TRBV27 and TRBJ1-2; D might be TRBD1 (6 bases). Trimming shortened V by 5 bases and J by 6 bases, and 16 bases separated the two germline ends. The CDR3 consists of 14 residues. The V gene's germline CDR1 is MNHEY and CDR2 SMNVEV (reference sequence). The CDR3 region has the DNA TGTGCCAGCAGTCCAGAGGGGGTGGGGAATGGCTACACCTTC. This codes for CASSPEGVGNGYTF.

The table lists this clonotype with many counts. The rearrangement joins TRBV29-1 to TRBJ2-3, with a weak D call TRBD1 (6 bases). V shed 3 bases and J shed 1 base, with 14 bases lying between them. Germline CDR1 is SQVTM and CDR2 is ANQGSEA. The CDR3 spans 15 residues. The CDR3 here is CSVDTIEGGTDTQYF. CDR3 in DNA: TGCAGCGTTGATACGATCGAGGGGGGCACAGATACGCAGTATTTT.

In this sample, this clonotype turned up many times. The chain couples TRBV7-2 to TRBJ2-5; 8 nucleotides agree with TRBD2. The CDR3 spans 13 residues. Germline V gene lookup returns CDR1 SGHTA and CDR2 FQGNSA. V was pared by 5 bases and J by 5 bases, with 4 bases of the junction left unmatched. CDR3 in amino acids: CASSPRLAETQYF. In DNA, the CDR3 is TGTGCCAGCAGCCCCAGACTAGCGGAGACCCAGTACTTC.

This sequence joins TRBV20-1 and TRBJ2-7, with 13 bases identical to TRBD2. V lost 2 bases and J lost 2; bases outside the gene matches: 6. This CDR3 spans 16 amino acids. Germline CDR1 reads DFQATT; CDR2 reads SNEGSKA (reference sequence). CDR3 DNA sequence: TGCAGTGCTAGACCCTTACTAGCGGGGGGGACCTACGAGCAGTACGTC. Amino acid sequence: CSARPLLAGGTYEQYV.

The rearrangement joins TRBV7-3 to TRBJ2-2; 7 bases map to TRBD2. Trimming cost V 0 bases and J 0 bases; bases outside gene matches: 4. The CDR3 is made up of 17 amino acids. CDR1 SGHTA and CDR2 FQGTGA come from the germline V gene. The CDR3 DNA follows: TGTGCCAGCAGCTTAACATCACGGGGGGCGAACACCGGGGAGCTGTTTTTT. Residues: CASSLTSRGANTGELFF. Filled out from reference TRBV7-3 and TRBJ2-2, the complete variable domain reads GAGVSQTPSNKVTEKGKYVELRCDPISGHTALYWYRQSLGQGPEFLIYFQGTGAADDSGLPNDRFFAVRPEGSVSTLKIQRTERGDSAVYLCASSLTSRGANTGELFFGEGSRLTVL.

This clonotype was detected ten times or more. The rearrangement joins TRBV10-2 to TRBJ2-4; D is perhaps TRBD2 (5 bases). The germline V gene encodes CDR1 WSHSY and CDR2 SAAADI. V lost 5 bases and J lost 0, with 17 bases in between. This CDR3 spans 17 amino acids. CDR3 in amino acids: CASSKSLIGLAKNIQYF. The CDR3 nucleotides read TGCGCCAGCAGTAAGAGCCTCATAGGACTAGCCAAAAACATTCAGTACTTC.

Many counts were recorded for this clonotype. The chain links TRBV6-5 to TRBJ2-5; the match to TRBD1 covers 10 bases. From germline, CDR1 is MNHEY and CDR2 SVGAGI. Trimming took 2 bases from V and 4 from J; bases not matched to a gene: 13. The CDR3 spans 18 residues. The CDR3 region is CASSYGWGGQGVRETQYF. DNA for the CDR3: TGTGCCAGCAGTTACGGATGGGGTGGACAGGGGGTTCGAGAGACCCAGTACTTC.

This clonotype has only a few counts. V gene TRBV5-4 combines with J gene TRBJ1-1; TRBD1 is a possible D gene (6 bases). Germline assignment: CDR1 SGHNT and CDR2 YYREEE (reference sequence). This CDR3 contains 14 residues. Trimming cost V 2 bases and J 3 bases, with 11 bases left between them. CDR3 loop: CASSFGGSDTEAFF. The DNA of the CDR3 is TGTGCCAGCAGCTTTGGGGGCAGTGACACTGAAGCTTTCTTT.

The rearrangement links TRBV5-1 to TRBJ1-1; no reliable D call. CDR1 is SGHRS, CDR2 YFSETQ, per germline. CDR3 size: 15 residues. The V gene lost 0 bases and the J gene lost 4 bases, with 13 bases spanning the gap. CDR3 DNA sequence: TGCGCCAGCAGCTTGGGGGGTCAGCGGGGCACTGAAGCTTTCTTT. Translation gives CASSLGGQRGTEAFF.

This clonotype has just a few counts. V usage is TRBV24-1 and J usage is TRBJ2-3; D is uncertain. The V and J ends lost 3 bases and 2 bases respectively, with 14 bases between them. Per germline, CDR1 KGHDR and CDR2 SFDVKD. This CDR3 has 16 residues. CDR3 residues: CATSDRVSGVTDTQYF. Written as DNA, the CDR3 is TGTGCCACCAGTGATCGGGTCTCAGGAGTCACAGATACGCAGTATTTT.

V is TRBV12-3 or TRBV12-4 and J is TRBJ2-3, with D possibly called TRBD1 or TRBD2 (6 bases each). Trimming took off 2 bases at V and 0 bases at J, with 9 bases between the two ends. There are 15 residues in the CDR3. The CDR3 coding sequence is TGTGCCAGCAGTTTAAGGGGGGAAAGCACAGATACGCAGTATTTT. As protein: CASSLRGESTDTQYF.

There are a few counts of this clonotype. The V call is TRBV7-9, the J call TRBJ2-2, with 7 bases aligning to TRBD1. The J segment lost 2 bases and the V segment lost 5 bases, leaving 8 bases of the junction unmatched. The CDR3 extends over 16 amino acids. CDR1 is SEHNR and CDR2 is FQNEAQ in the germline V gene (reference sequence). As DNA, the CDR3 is TGTGCCAGCAGCCGGCCGGGACAGAGAAACACCGGGGAGCTGTTTTTT. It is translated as CASSRPGQRNTGELFF.

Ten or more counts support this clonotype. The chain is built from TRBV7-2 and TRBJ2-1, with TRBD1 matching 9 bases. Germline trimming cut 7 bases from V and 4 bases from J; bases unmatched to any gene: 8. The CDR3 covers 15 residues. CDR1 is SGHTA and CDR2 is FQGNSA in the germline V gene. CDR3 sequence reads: CASTQLGQGYNEQFF. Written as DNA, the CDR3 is TGTGCCAGCACACAACTCGGACAGGGGTACAATGAGCAGTTCTTC.

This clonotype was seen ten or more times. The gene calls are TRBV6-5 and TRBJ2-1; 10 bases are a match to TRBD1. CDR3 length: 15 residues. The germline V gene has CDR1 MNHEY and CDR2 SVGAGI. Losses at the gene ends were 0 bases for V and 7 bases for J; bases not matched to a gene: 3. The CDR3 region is CASSYSGQGSNEQFF. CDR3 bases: TGTGCCAGCAGTTACTCGGGACAGGGGTCGAATGAGCAGTTCTTC.

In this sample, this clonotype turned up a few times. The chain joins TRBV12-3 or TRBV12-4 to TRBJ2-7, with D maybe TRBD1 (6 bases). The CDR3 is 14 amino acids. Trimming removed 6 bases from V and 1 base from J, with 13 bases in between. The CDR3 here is CASRQGFWSYEQYV. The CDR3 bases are TGTGCCAGCAGACAGGGATTCTGGTCCTACGAGCAGTACGTC.

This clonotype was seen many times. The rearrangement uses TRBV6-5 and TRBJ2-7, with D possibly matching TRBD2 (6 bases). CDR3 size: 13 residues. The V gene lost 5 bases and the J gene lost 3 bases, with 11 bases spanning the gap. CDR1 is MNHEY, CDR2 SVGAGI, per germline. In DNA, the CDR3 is TGTGCCAGCAGTAGGGGACTCTTCTACGAGCAGTACGTC. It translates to CASSRGLFYEQYV.